Below, 21 T cell receptor beta chains from the same sample are listed, as sequenced in a study of identifying expanded T cells in peripheral blood. TCRdb's table, derived via immunoSEQ multiplex PCR, lists solely in-frame clones and lacks some. Of 130,000 or so clones in the sample, roughly 80% are singletons; the top ten hold roughly 3.3%. What was sequenced was blood. These TCRs come from a person aged 18 to 75 in good health.

The CDR3 region is CASSIRQDPLYGYTF. CDR3 nucleotide sequence: TGTGCCAGTAGTATCCGTCAAGATCCTCTCTATGGCTACACCTTC. The rearrangement joins TRBV19 to TRBJ1-2; D not certain. V was trimmed by 3 bases and J by 4 bases, leaving 15 bases between them. This CDR3 is 15 amino acids long. Germline CDR1 and CDR2: LNHDA and SQIVND (reference sequence).

The chain employs TRBV7-6 and TRBJ2-1; D uncertain. V was trimmed by 1 base and J by 5 bases, leaving 15 bases between them. CDR1 and CDR2 from the germline V gene are SGHVS and FNYEAQ. The CDR3 loop spans 16 amino acids. The CDR3 nucleotides read TGTGCCAGCAGCTTAGGTCCCGGAAGGGATAACAATGAGCAGTTCTTC. It yields the protein CASSLGPGRDNNEQFF.

CDR3: CASSLRPGTGGFNSPLHF. The CDR3 coding sequence is TGCGCCAGCAGCTTACGTCCCGGGACAGGGGGCTTTAATTCACCCCTCCACTTT. The chain links TRBV5-1 to TRBJ1-6; 12 nucleotides agree with TRBD1. The trim removed 2 bases at V and 6 bases at J, leaving 9 bases unmatched. The CDR3 covers 18 residues. Germline CDR1 SGHRS, CDR2 YFSETQ.

The chain recombines TRBV5-1 with TRBJ1-6; D is uncertain. Per germline, CDR1 SGHRS and CDR2 YFSETQ. The CDR3 runs 13 residues. The V end was cut by 2 bases, the J end by 5 bases, with 5 bases between. The CDR3 reads CASSFQDNSPLHF. Written as DNA, the CDR3 is TGCGCCAGCAGCTTTCAGGATAATTCACCCCTCCACTTT. The full variable domain, its missing parts supplied by reference TRBV5-1 and TRBJ1-6, is KAGVTQTPRYLIKTRGQQVTLSCSPISGHRSVSWYQQTPGQGLQFLFEYFSETQRNKGNFPGRFSGRQFSNSRSEMNVSTLELGDSALYLCASSFQDNSPLHFGNGTRLTVT.

The chain links TRBV19 to TRBJ2-6; D uncertain. Germline CDR1 is LNHDA and CDR2 is SQIVND (reference sequence). Trimming took off 6 bases at V and 0 bases at J, with 9 bases between the two ends. CDR3 length equals 15 residues. CDR3 sequence: CASRSQSSGANVLTF. The CDR3 bases are TGTGCCAGTAGAAGTCAGAGCTCTGGGGCCAACGTCCTGACTTTC.

This rearrangement joins TRBV6-5 to TRBJ2-7; 7 positions agree with TRBD1. The germline CDR1 and CDR2 sequences are MNHEY and SVGAGI. The CDR3 runs 13 residues. After removal of 5 bases from V and 1 base from J, the junction contained 2 bases not matched to a gene. In DNA form, the CDR3 reads TGTGCCAGCAGTCCCAGGGGGTCCTACGAGCAGTACTTC. It encodes CASSPRGSYEQYF.

J is TRBJ1-2 and V is TRBV29-1, with D possibly being TRBD1 (5 bases). V was cut by 6 bases and J by 8 bases, with 16 bases left in between. The CDR3 spans 12 residues. Germline V gene sequence: CDR1 SQVTM, CDR2 ANQGSEA. CDR3 nucleotide sequence: TGCAGCGTCAACCGGGACGGCGGGGGCTACACCTTC. This sequence encodes CSVNRDGGGYTF.

The chain uses TRBV5-8 and TRBJ1-4; D possibly corresponds to TRBD1 (6 bases). From germline, CDR1 is SGHTS and CDR2 YDEGEE. The V end was cut by 4 bases, the J end by 0 bases, with 16 bases between. The CDR3 is 17 residues long. The CDR3 DNA sequence: TGTGCCAGCAGCATCGGGACATCGCACGCAACTAATGAAAAACTGTTTTTT. Translated: CASSIGTSHATNEKLFF.

The genes are TRBV7-9 and TRBJ2-7; D remains unclear. The germline V gene has CDR1 SEHNR and CDR2 FQNEAQ (reference sequence). V lost 1 base and J 3 bases, leaving 7 bases between the germline ends. There are 13 residues in the CDR3. The CDR3 nucleotides are TGTGCCAGCAGCTTAGTCAGAAGCTACGAGCAGTACTTC. The encoded protein is CASSLVRSYEQYF.

The chain employs TRBV4-1 and TRBJ1-2, with D possibly being TRBD1 (6 bases). This CDR3 contains 17 residues. In germline, CDR1 is MGHRA, CDR2 YSYEKL. The ends were cut back, 7 bases at V and 0 bases at J, with 21 bases in the middle. DNA of the CDR3: TGCGCCAGCACCCTAGGAAGGTTAGGGGGAGCTAACTATGGCTACACCTTC. It encodes CASTLGRLGGANYGYTF.

This clone was detected a few times. The rearrangement links TRBV12-5 to TRBJ2-6; unclear D gene. The CDR3 extends over 19 amino acids. The V end lost 2 bases, the J end lost 4 bases, and 21 bases lay between the germline ends. Germline V gene data show CDR1 as LGHNT and CDR2 as FRNRAP. This CDR3 reads CASGLFVLDHPSGANVLTF. In nucleotides, the CDR3 is TGTGCTAGTGGTTTGTTTGTTTTGGACCATCCGTCCGGGGCCAACGTCCTGACTTTC. Complete variable domain (other parts from reference TRBV12-5 and TRBJ2-6): DARVTQTPRHKVTEMGQEVTMRCQPILGHNTVFWYRQTMMQGLELLAYFRNRAPLDDSGMPKDRFSAEMPDATLATLKIQPSEPRDSAVYFCASGLFVLDHPSGANVLTFGAGSRLTVL.

The chain is built from TRBV13 and TRBJ2-2; TRBD1 might be the D (5 bases). The CDR3 extends over 14 amino acids. Trimming left V 5 bases short and J 3 bases short, with 10 bases between. Germline values: CDR1 PRHDT, CDR2 FYEKMQ (reference sequence). The CDR3 sequence is CASSDAGYTGELFF. CDR3 nucleotides: TGTGCCAGCAGCGACGCAGGGTACACCGGGGAGCTGTTTTTT.

The chain combines TRBV5-6 with TRBJ2-7; D uncertain. V was trimmed by 1 base and J by 3 bases, leaving 5 bases between them. Germline V gene lookup returns CDR1 SGHDT and CDR2 YYEEEE. The CDR3 runs to 12 residues. Here the CDR3 DNA reads TGTGCCAGCAGCTTGTACAACTACGAGCAGTACTTC. It yields the protein CASSLYNYEQYF.

V gene TRBV10-3 combines with J gene TRBJ2-1, with 8 positions matching TRBD2. V gave up 4 bases and J gave up 9 bases; unmatched junction bases: 5. The CDR3 covers 13 residues. Germline CDR1 and CDR2: ENHRY and SYGVKD. CDR3 region: CAISGTSPGEQFF. In DNA form, the CDR3 reads TGTGCCATCAGTGGGACTAGCCCCGGTGAGCAGTTCTTC.

The V and J genes are TRBV25-1 and TRBJ2-6, with no clear D. The CDR3 contains 12 residues. Germline CDR1 reads MGHDK; CDR2 reads SYGVNS. Trimming pared 7 bases from V and 4 bases from J, leaving 5 bases between. In DNA form, the CDR3 reads TGTGCCAGCACGCGAGGGGCCAACGTCCTGACTTTC. Its translation is CASTRGANVLTF.

The rearrangement links TRBV11-3 to TRBJ1-6; unclear D gene. The V gene lost 1 base and the J gene lost 4 bases, with 11 bases spanning the gap. CDR3 length: 16 residues. CDR1 SGHNT and CDR2 YENEEA come from the germline V gene. CDR3 residues: CASSLGASGYNSPLHF. The CDR3 DNA sequence: TGTGCCAGCAGCTTAGGGGCCTCGGGGTATAATTCACCCCTCCACTTT.

CDR3 coding DNA: TGTGCCAGCACCCAGGGGCAGGGTAATACTGAAGCTTTCTTT. Translating it yields CASTQGQGNTEAFF. The chain recombines TRBV28 with TRBJ1-1; perhaps TRBD1 as D (6 bases). The CDR3 runs to 14 residues. Trimming removed 7 bases from V and 5 bases from J, with 17 bases in between. Germline CDR1 is MDHEN and CDR2 is SYDVKM.

The gene calls are TRBV4-3 and TRBJ2-6, with D maybe TRBD1 (5 bases). Germline V gene data show CDR1 as LGHNA and CDR2 as YSLEER. The V gene lost 8 bases and the J gene lost 1 base, with 30 bases spanning the gap. This CDR3 spans 21 amino acids. The CDR3 nucleotides are TGCGCCAGCTCCCCAAGGGGAACGGTAGGGTATACAAGTTCTGGGGCCAACGTCCTGACTTTC. Translated: CASSPRGTVGYTSSGANVLTF.

V and J are TRBV15 and TRBJ2-7; TRBD2 is a possible D gene (7 bases). Germline CDR1 LNHNV, CDR2 YYDKDF (reference sequence). The CDR3 consists of 14 residues. Trimming shortened V by 1 base and J by 2 bases, and 9 bases separated the two germline ends. Written as DNA, the CDR3 is TGTGCCACCAGCAGAGGAGGGGGGGCCTACGAGCAGTACTTC. This sequence encodes CATSRGGGAYEQYF.

This clone was seen a few times. V gene TRBV18 combines with J gene TRBJ2-7; maybe TRBD2 (7 bases). The germline CDR1 and CDR2 sequences are KGHSH and LQKENI. CDR3 length: 14 residues. V was cut by 1 base and J by 3 bases, with 10 bases left in between. CDR3 DNA sequence: TGTGCCAGCTCACCACGGGAGGGGGACTACGAGCAGTACTTC. The encoded protein is CASSPREGDYEQYF.

The table lists this clone with a few counts. The chain joins TRBV11-2 to TRBJ1-2; D is possibly TRBD1 (6 bases). There are 12 residues in the CDR3. Germline V gene lookup returns CDR1 SGHAT and CDR2 FQNNGV. V shed 5 bases and J shed 8 bases, with 12 bases lying between them. The CDR3 spells CASSHLGGGYTF. CDR3 bases: TGTGCCAGCAGCCATTTAGGGGGAGGCTACACCTTC.